These 13 T cell receptor beta chains were all obtained from the same sample, sequenced in a study of human T cells and chemical hapten exposure. Regarding time point: patch test 3, about 24 weeks after DPC sensitization. Treatment described: therapeutic diphenylcyclopropenone sensitization with weekly scalp DPC. TCRdb passed the RACE reads through MiXCR, listing each CDR3 protein once. The table lists about 200,000 distinct CDR3 sequences, around 23% of them singletons. The sequenced sample was whole blood, obtained in connection with sensitization to the hapten diphenylcyclopropenone (DPC). The receptors were sampled from a middle-aged woman with alopecia areata. Some clones in this sample may be carry-over from other donors' samples.

The chain uses TRBV6-2 or TRBV6-3 and TRBJ1-2, with D possibly TRBD1 on 5 matching bases. Trimming removed 2 bases from V and 8 bases from J, with 12 bases in between. The CDR3 is made up of 13 amino acids. CDR1 is MNHEY and CDR2 is SVGEGT in the germline V gene. The CDR3 sequence is CASSYVVGDGYTF. The CDR3 coding sequence is TGTGCCAGCAGTTACGTGGTAGGGGACGGCTACACCTTC.

Only a few counts were recorded for this clonotype. V usage is TRBV6-5 and J usage is TRBJ1-3; D is undetermined. V gave up 0 bases and J gave up 1 base, with 7 bases separating them. There are 15 residues in the CDR3. The V gene's germline CDR1 is MNHEY and CDR2 SVGAGI. CDR3 bases: TGTGCCAGCAGTTACTCCGTGGGATCTGGAAACACCATATATTTT. This codes for CASSYSVGSGNTIYF.

This clonotype was detected only a few times. The chain combines TRBV25-1 with TRBJ2-5; possible D gene TRBD2, 6 bases. From germline, CDR1 is MGHDK and CDR2 SYGVNS. V was cut by 4 bases and J by 3 bases, with 18 bases left in between. CDR3 size: 16 residues. The CDR3 loop is CASSGGVRTTEETQYF. Written as DNA, the CDR3 is TGTGCCAGCAGTGGGGGTGTTAGGACTACCGAAGAGACCCAGTACTTC.

This clonotype was counted between two and nine times. The V and J genes are TRBV12-3 or TRBV12-4 and TRBJ2-4; possibly TRBD1 for D (5 bases). Trimming pared 3 bases from V and 1 base from J, leaving 10 bases between. The CDR3 runs 15 residues. The CDR3 protein is CASSFGQGAKNIQYF. CDR3 bases: TGTGCCAGCAGTTTTGGGCAGGGCGCCAAAAACATTCAGTACTTC.

The V and J genes are TRBV7-3 and TRBJ2-4, with D possibly TRBD2 on 6 matching bases. CDR1 is SGHTA and CDR2 is FQGTGA in the germline V gene. The ends were cut back, 1 base at V and 9 bases at J, with 13 bases in the middle. This CDR3 region has 14 residues. Here the CDR3 DNA reads TGTGCCAGCAGCTTAAGAAGGGAGGAAAGCATTCAGTACTTC. This sequence encodes CASSLRREESIQYF.

In its sample, this clonotype was seen a few times. The chain recombines TRBV25-1 with TRBJ2-5, with D unclear. The CDR3 runs to 12 residues. Trimming left V 4 bases short and J 1 base short, with 4 bases between. CDR1 MGHDK and CDR2 SYGVNS come from the germline V gene. In DNA form, the CDR3 reads TGTGCCAGCAGTGTGGTCCAAGAGACCCAGTACTTC. Amino acids: CASSVVQETQYF.

The chain has TRBV5-5 and TRBJ2-1, with D perhaps matching TRBD1 (6 bases). V was shortened by 4 bases and J by 2 bases, with 13 bases between the two germline ends. Germline CDR1 and CDR2: SGHKS and YYEKEE (reference sequence). The CDR3 contains 15 residues. The CDR3 sequence is CASSPQGPTYNEQFF. For the CDR3, the DNA is TGTGCCAGCAGCCCACAGGGACCAACCTACAATGAGCAGTTCTTC.

This clonotype was counted a single time. The gene calls are TRBV6-2 or TRBV6-3 and TRBJ2-1; TRBD2 matches 12 bases. Germline assignment: CDR1 MNHEY and CDR2 SVGEGT. Germline trimming cut 5 bases from V and 7 bases from J; bases unmatched to any gene: 9. This CDR3 is built from 16 residues. CDR3 sequence reads: CASSPLAGGPQNEQFF. CDR3 nucleotides: TGTGCCAGCAGTCCCCTAGCGGGGGGGCCCCAAAATGAGCAGTTCTTC.

The chain uses TRBV6-1 and TRBJ2-5, with 8 positions matching TRBD2. This CDR3 has 18 residues. Germline CDR1 MNHNS, CDR2 SASEGT. Germline trimming cut 1 base from V and 2 bases from J; bases unmatched to any gene: 12. In DNA, the CDR3 is TGTGCCAGCAGTGAAGAGGAACTAGCGGAAACCATTCAAGAGACCCAGTACTTC. The encoded protein is CASSEEELAETIQETQYF.

The chain employs TRBV27 and TRBJ2-1, with D perhaps matching TRBD1 or TRBD2 (5 bases each). Trimming pared 5 bases from V and 6 bases from J, leaving 17 bases between. The CDR3 contains 15 residues. CDR1 is MNHEY, CDR2 SMNVEV, per germline (reference sequence). CDR3 coding DNA: TGTGCCAGCAGTGAATACGGGACCCTGGGCAATGAGCAGTTCTTC. Translating it yields CASSEYGTLGNEQFF.

This chain connects TRBV7-3 to TRBJ2-2, with D perhaps TRBD2 (6 bases). This CDR3 is 16 amino acids long. V was pared by 2 bases and J by 5 bases, with 15 bases between. The germline V gene encodes CDR1 SGHTA and CDR2 FQGTGA. CDR3 nucleotides: TGTGCCAGCAGCTTAGGTCTGGGGGGAAGAACCGGGGAGCTGTTTTTT. This sequence encodes CASSLGLGGRTGELFF.

This clonotype turned up a few times. The rearrangement links TRBV27 to TRBJ2-7, with a weak D call TRBD1 (5 bases). V lost 3 bases and J 5 bases, leaving 11 bases between the germline ends. Germline-derived CDR1 and CDR2 are MNHEY and SMNVEV (reference sequence). The CDR3 totals 13 residues. The CDR3 sequence is CASSFQGSHEQYF. The DNA of the CDR3 is TGTGCCAGCAGTTTCCAGGGAAGCCACGAGCAGTACTTC.

This chain joins TRBV12-3 or TRBV12-4 and TRBJ2-2; D is perhaps TRBD2 (6 bases). The CDR3 consists of 14 residues. V lost 6 bases to trimming and J lost 7 bases, with 15 bases between them. The CDR3 loop is CASRGSSEYGELFF. In DNA form, the CDR3 reads TGTGCCAGCAGAGGTTCTAGCGAGTACGGGGAGCTGTTTTTT.